The 18 T cell receptor beta chains listed next were all sequenced from one sample in a study of CD8+CD57+ T cells in acquired aplastic anemia (dated by TCRdb to 2016 to 2019). Sequencing used an Illumina HiSeq 2000. TCR beta VDJ combination and CDR3 sequence profiling used genomic DNA as the template. The public reads were reprocessed in TCRdb via fastp at Q25 and MiXCR, keeping in-frame beta chains. For every CDR3 protein sequence, its rows merge into one entry that carries the most common genes and DNA. Across this sample there are approximately 170,000 distinct CDR3 sequences, with 40% to 55% seen only once. Clones ranked in the top ten supply 3.2% of the sample. Patients chosen for sequencing had shown expansion of CD8+CD57+ cells by flow cytometry. Sequencing used sorted CD4+, CD8+, or CD8+CD57+ T cells (not recorded which) from PBMCs. The receptors derive from a human donor with aplastic anemia.

This clonotype has only one observation. This chain links TRBV7-2 with TRBJ2-7; tentatively, D is TRBD1 (5 bases). This CDR3 is built from 15 residues. Germline lookup yields CDR1 SGHTA and CDR2 FQGNSA. V was pared by 3 bases and J by 2 bases, with 14 bases between. The CDR3 region has the DNA TGTGCCAGCAGCTTGATAAGGACAAAACCCTACGAGCAGTACTTC. It is translated as CASSLIRTKPYEQYF.

This clonotype has a count of ten or more. The V gene is TRBV19, the J gene TRBJ2-5; D unclear. V lost 4 bases and J lost 5, with 11 bases in between. The CDR3 loop spans 13 amino acids. CDR1 and CDR2 from the germline V gene are LNHDA and SQIVND (reference sequence). The CDR3 spells CASSSSRVETQYF. Here the CDR3 DNA reads TGTGCCAGTAGTAGCTCTCGGGTGGAGACCCAGTACTTC.

The sample holds many counts of this clonotype. The J gene is TRBJ2-5, the V gene TRBV5-1, with D possibly matching TRBD1 (5 bases). From germline, CDR1 is SGHRS and CDR2 YFSETQ. V was trimmed by 2 bases and J by 4 bases, leaving 9 bases between them. CDR3 size: 13 residues. The CDR3 bases are TGCGCCAGCAGCTTCGGCCAGGGAGAGACCCAGTACTTC. Its protein product is CASSFGQGETQYF.

This chain joins TRBV10-2 and TRBJ2-2; D is perhaps TRBD1 (6 bases). Per the germline V gene, CDR1 is WSHSY and CDR2 is SAAADI. V was cut by 2 bases and J by 5 bases, with 9 bases left in between. This CDR3 has 14 amino acids. The CDR3, as DNA: TGCGCCAGCAGTGAGGCGACAGGAACCGGGGAGCTGTTTTTT. Translating gives CASSEATGTGELFF.

This clonotype was detected many times. The V and J genes are TRBV19 and TRBJ2-2; D could derive from TRBD1 or TRBD2 (6 bases each). V dropped 3 bases and J dropped 2 bases, with 25 bases sitting between them. In germline, CDR1 is LNHDA, CDR2 SQIVND (reference sequence). The CDR3 loop spans 20 amino acids. CDR3 loop: CASSIHQSGALSRNTGELFF. The CDR3 DNA reads TGTGCCAGTAGTATCCATCAGTCGGGGGCCCTATCAAGAAACACCGGGGAGCTGTTTTTT.

The rearrangement uses TRBV19 and TRBJ1-2; the D gene is possibly TRBD1 (6 bases). The germline V gene has CDR1 LNHDA and CDR2 SQIVND (reference sequence). With 0 bases removed from V and 8 bases from J, the gap between germline ends came to 7 bases. This CDR3 has 12 amino acids. CDR3 region: CASSIDRGGYTF. The CDR3 DNA reads as TGTGCCAGTAGTATAGACAGGGGAGGCTACACCTTC.

This clonotype has only a few counts. The chain carries TRBV10-3 and TRBJ2-3; D possibly uses TRBD1 or TRBD2 (6 bases each). Trimming took 9 bases from V and 2 from J, leaving 12 bases between them. The CDR3 is made up of 13 amino acids. Germline CDR1 is ENHRY and CDR2 is SYGVKD. CDR3 nucleotide sequence: TGTGCCATTACAGGGACTGTCACAGATACGCAGTATTTT. This encodes CAITGTVTDTQYF.

V and J are TRBV20-1 and TRBJ2-5; either TRBD1 or TRBD2 may supply D (6 bases each). The V gene lost 1 base and the J gene lost 6 bases, with 9 bases spanning the gap. Germline V gene data show CDR1 as DFQATT and CDR2 as SNEGSKA (reference sequence). The CDR3 totals 12 residues. This chain's CDR3 is CSARGGAQTQYF. The CDR3 coding sequence is TGCAGTGCTAGAGGGGGGGCCCAGACCCAGTACTTC.

This clonotype was picked up many times. The chain employs TRBV9 and TRBJ2-2; the D call may be TRBD1 or TRBD2 (6 bases each). The CDR3 consists of 15 residues. Per germline, CDR1 SGDLS and CDR2 YYNGEE. Trimming shortened V by 4 bases and J by 4 bases, and 14 bases separated the two germline ends. The CDR3 loop is CASSPGGLPTGELFF. In DNA form, the CDR3 reads TGTGCCAGCAGCCCCGGGGGCCTTCCCACCGGGGAGCTGTTTTTT.

This clonotype was counted ten times or more. The chain links TRBV20-1 to TRBJ1-3; 9 nucleotides align to TRBD1. This CDR3 has 13 residues. CDR1 is DFQATT and CDR2 is SNEGSKA in the germline V gene (reference sequence). V lost 8 bases and J lost 4; bases outside the gene matches: 6. The CDR3 loop reads CSTDRGGGNTIYF. The CDR3 region has the DNA TGCAGTACGGACAGGGGAGGCGGAAACACCATATATTTT.

The table lists this clonotype with many counts. The chain recombines TRBV7-2 with TRBJ2-2; D unclear. CDR3 length equals 14 residues. Between the trimmed V and J ends, which lost 3 bases and 4 bases, there was a span of 9 bases. Per germline, CDR1 SGHTA and CDR2 FQGNSA. The CDR3 nucleotides are TGTGCCAGCAGCTTGGCAGAATTCACCGGGGAGCTGTTTTTT. Amino acids: CASSLAEFTGELFF.

Concerning this clonotype: A clone one base away is much larger, so this may be a read error. Since no conserved phenylalanine or tryptophan closes the CDR3, a read error is the likely cause. This chain links TRBV2 with TRBJ2-3; D not certain. The CDR3 has 15 residues. Per the germline V gene, CDR1 is SNHLY and CDR2 is FYNNEI. V was clipped by 5 bases and J by 4 bases, with 16 bases between them. DNA for the CDR3: TGTGCCAGCAGTTACTCATTAACTCACCCAGATACGCAGTATTCT. Protein product: CASSYSLTHPDTQYS.

The V and J genes are TRBV7-8 and TRBJ2-7; D is uncertain. The V end was cut by 1 base, the J end by 3 bases, with 7 bases between. Germline loops: CDR1 SGHVS, CDR2 FQNEAQ. This CDR3 is built from 13 residues. CDR3 protein: CASSLDPGYEQYF. CDR3 bases: TGTGCCAGCAGCTTAGACCCGGGCTACGAGCAGTACTTC.

The rearrangement joins TRBV29-1 to TRBJ2-1, with D possibly being TRBD1 (5 bases). The germline V and J ends were trimmed by 8 bases and 8 bases, with 13 bases remaining between them. Germline-derived CDR1 and CDR2 are SQVTM and ANQGSEA. The CDR3 totals 11 residues. This CDR3 reads CSSTVSDEQFF. CDR3 coding DNA: TGCAGCTCGACAGTTTCCGATGAGCAGTTCTTC.

The chain is built from TRBV15 and TRBJ1-1, with D perhaps TRBD1 (5 bases). The CDR3 runs 13 residues. The V gene lost 0 bases and the J gene lost 6 bases, with 8 bases spanning the gap. CDR1 is LNHNV, CDR2 YYDKDF, per germline (reference sequence). Written as DNA, the CDR3 is TGTGCCACCAGCAGAGACAGGGAGGCTGAAGCTTTCTTT. This sequence encodes CATSRDREAEAFF.

The J gene is TRBJ2-2, the V gene TRBV5-5; no clear D gene. This CDR3 has 15 residues. CDR1 is SGHKS, CDR2 YYEKEE, per germline (reference sequence). The germline V and J ends were trimmed by 4 bases and 3 bases, with 13 bases remaining between them. CDR3 residues: CASSLRTLDTGELFF. CDR3 DNA: TGTGCCAGCAGCCTAAGGACCCTAGACACCGGGGAGCTGTTTTTT.

This chain joins TRBV10-3 and TRBJ2-7; D is possibly TRBD1 (6 bases). Germline values: CDR1 ENHRY, CDR2 SYGVKD. CDR3 length: 13 residues. V was shortened by 9 bases and J by 1 base, with 13 bases between the two germline ends. CDR3 loop: CAISQGLSYEQYF. Here the CDR3 DNA reads TGTGCCATATCCCAGGGGTTATCCTACGAGCAGTACTTC.

This sequence joins TRBV7-9 and TRBJ2-5; D unresolved. In germline, CDR1 is SEHNR, CDR2 FQNEAQ (reference sequence). This CDR3 comprises 11 residues. V dropped 6 bases and J dropped 6 bases, with 8 bases sitting between them. Here the CDR3 reads CASSNKQTQYF. DNA of the CDR3: TGTGCCAGCAGTAACAAACAGACCCAGTACTTC.